Reported below is one T cell receptor (beta chain). Its antigen is currently unknown. This sample also contains other DNA sequences that code for the same CDR3. The V gene's germline CDR1 is SNHLY and CDR2 FYNNEI. CDR3 size: 13 residues. Trimming shortened V by 3 bases and J by 3 bases, and 8 bases separated the two germline ends. Participating donors were healthy, HIV-negative adults free of recent acute infections or vaccinations. Partitioning of CD4+ cells yielded a CD45RA+ naive subset and a CD45RA-negative memory subset. This record comes from a study of shared clonotypes between healthy human individuals. The repertoire was sequenced with immunoSEQ multiplex PCR; TCRdb's copy has only in-frame clones and lacks some. The sample records 730,000 or so clones, about two thirds being singletons. Points from the study as a whole: About 5% of naive CD4 clonotypes were common to a few donors. The four-donor shared clonotypes exceeded non-shared clonotypes in generation probability, with non-shared ones scoring lower.

Sequenced: memory CD4+ T cells sorted from blood. Subset here: CD45RA-negative fraction. The chain employs TRBV2 and TRBJ1-2; D might be TRBD1 (5 bases). This TCR derives from a woman aged 25 to 39 in good health. CDR3 protein: CASSEGGYYGYTF. The CDR3 DNA is TGTGCCAGCAGTGAGGGGGGGTACTATGGCTACACCTTC.